The rows below give T cell receptor beta chains drawn from one sample of a study of blood T cell repertoires in COVID-19. Using immunoSEQ multiplex PCR, the repertoire was profiled, and TCRdb retains in-frame clones only, with some absent. The sample comprises about 140,000 clones, approximately 89% of which are singletons, and 1.7% rests with the top ten. The sample comprised peripheral blood. Receptors originate from a woman aged 45-59 years with acute or convalescent COVID-19. The CDR3 runs from the conserved cysteine through the conserved F or W. The D gene is left open where the match is weak. The size field is filled for only some rows; it gives once, few, many or a size class.

d_gene | j_gene | abundance | v_gene | CDR3aa | CDR3nt
NA | TRBJ2-7 | NA | TRBV7-2 | CASSPRTQTYEQYF | TGTGCCAGCAGCCCTCGGACTCAAACCTACGAGCAGTACTTC
TRBD1 | TRBJ1-3 | NA | TRBV6-5 | CASSLTGDGNTIYF | TGTGCCAGCAGTTTGACAGGGGATGGTAACACCATATATTTT
NA | TRBJ2-7 | NA | TRBV9 | CASSSGATYEQYF | TGTGCCAGCAGCTCAGGGGCGACCTACGAGCAGTACTTC
TRBD1 | TRBJ1-2 | NA | TRBV6-5 | CASFPGQPNYGYTF | TGTGCCAGCTTTCCGGGACAGCCTAACTATGGCTACACCTTC
NA | TRBJ2-6 | NA | TRBV7-9 | CASSVAGSGANVLTF | TGTGCCAGCAGCGTTGCGGGCTCTGGGGCCAACGTCCTGACTTTC
TRBD1 | TRBJ1-2 | NA | TRBV19 | CAGGPGQLYGYTF | TGTGCCGGGGGACCGGGACAGCTCTATGGCTACACCTTC
TRBD2 | TRBJ2-7 | NA | TRBV19 | CASKVTSGSLYEQYF | TGTGCCAGTAAGGTGACTAGCGGGAGTTTATACGAGCAGTACTTC
NA | TRBJ2-2 | NA | TRBV21-1 | CASSKALYVGLAGGWGTGELFF | TGTGCCAGCAGCAAAGCTCTATACGTAGGACTAGCGGGGGGATGGGGCACCGGGGAGCTGTTTTTT
NA | TRBJ2-7 | few | TRBV14 | CASRSGSSYEQYF | TGTGCCAGCCGGAGTGGTTCGTCCTACGAGCAGTACTTC
NA | TRBJ1-5 | once | TRBV27 | CASSPLGGSNQPQHF | TGTGCCAGCAGTCCCCTCGGGGGAAGCAATCAGCCCCAGCATTTT